Listed below are T cell receptor beta chains from one sample, sequenced in a study of cytomegalovirus exposure and HLA in healthy donors. The data were produced by immunoSEQ multiplex PCR, yet TCRdb's version contains in-frame clones alone and is incomplete. Among about 160,000 clones listed, 80% were seen once. The source material was PBMCs. All receptors come from a woman in her fifties or sixties in good health and CMV-seropositive. Both conserved end residues are part of each CDR3. D genes are given only for firm matches. For some rows the clone size is stated as once, few or many, or as a class when expanded; others skip it.

d_gene,v_gene,abundance,j_gene,len,CDR3aa,CDR3nt
TRBD1,TRBV7-9,.,TRBJ2-2,16,CASSSLRDRGPGELFF,TGTGCCAGCAGCTCGTTACGGGACAGGGGGCCCGGGGAGCTGTTTTTT
TRBD2,TRBV9,.,TRBJ2-1,15,CASSVSGSSYNEQFF,TGTGCCAGCAGCGTGAGCGGGAGCTCCTACAATGAGCAGTTCTTC
TRBD1,TRBV10-3,few,TRBJ1-1,13,CAIRTQGATEAFF,TGTGCCATCAGGACGCAGGGGGCCACTGAAGCTTTCTTT
TRBD1,TRBV28,once,TRBJ2-1,15,CASSLTGGGYNEQFF,TGTGCCAGCAGTTTGACAGGGGGAGGTTACAATGAGCAGTTCTTC
.,TRBV18,.,TRBJ2-7,15,CASSPSGNPSNEQYF,TGTGCCAGCTCACCTTCGGGGAACCCAAGCAACGAGCAGTACTTC
TRBD1,TRBV18,few,TRBJ1-3,16,CASSPIPTGGVDTIYF,TGTGCCAGCTCACCCATTCCGACAGGGGGAGTGGACACCATATATTTT
TRBD1,TRBV7-2,.,TRBJ2-3,14,CASSDRGLGDTQYF,TGTGCCAGCAGTGACAGGGGGCTTGGAGATACGCAGTATTTT
TRBD2,TRBV7-2,.,TRBJ2-7,17,CASSSPKSRRETYEQYF,TGTGCCAGCAGCTCCCCAAAGAGCAGGCGGGAGACTTACGAGCAGTACTTC
TRBD2,TRBV19,.,TRBJ2-2,15,CASSSSGSSTGELFF,TGTGCCAGTAGTTCTAGCGGGAGTAGTACCGGGGAGCTGTTTTTT
TRBD2,TRBV19,.,TRBJ2-7,15,CASSISGSDPYEQYF,TGTGCCAGTAGTATCAGCGGGAGCGATCCCTACGAGCAGTACTTC
TRBD1,TRBV5-1,.,TRBJ1-3,17,CASSLGGTGGSGNTIYF,TGCGCCAGCAGCTTGGGCGGGACAGGGGGCTCTGGAAACACCATATATTTT
.,TRBV19,.,TRBJ2-5,15,CASSPRHGIQETQYF,TGTGCCAGTAGTCCCCGACACGGGATTCAAGAGACCCAGTACTTC
TRBD2,TRBV11-3,few,TRBJ2-2,16,CASSPPTAGDTGELFF,TGTGCCAGCAGCCCCCCCACAGCGGGAGATACCGGGGAGCTGTTTTTT
.,TRBV7-9,few,TRBJ2-1,15,CASSLAGLGHNEQFF,TGTGCCAGCAGCTTAGCGGGGCTAGGTCACAATGAGCAGTTCTTC
TRBD1,TRBV29-1,few,TRBJ1-2,13,CSVERQGYSGYTF,TGCAGCGTTGAAAGACAGGGGTATAGCGGCTACACCTTC
.,TRBV7-9,.,TRBJ1-1,12,CASSPDKLGAFF,TGTGCCAGCAGCCCGGACAAGTTGGGAGCTTTCTTT
TRBD1,TRBV7-7,few,TRBJ1-1,13,CASSLTGDTEAFF,TGTGCTAGCAGCTTGACAGGGGACACTGAAGCTTTCTTT
.,TRBV6-5,.,TRBJ2-5,15,CASSPSMATGETQYF,TGTGCCAGCAGCCCTAGTATGGCCACGGGAGAGACCCAGTACTTC
.,TRBV9,.,TRBJ2-2,15,CASSVGTTNTGELFF,TGTGCCAGCAGCGTAGGAACTACTAACACCGGGGAGCTGTTTTTT
.,TRBV7-9,once,TRBJ1-3,14,CASSSGQSGNTIYF,TGTGCCAGCAGCTCAGGACAGTCGGGGAACACCATATATTTT
TRBD1,TRBV5-1,.,TRBJ1-2,18,CASSRTPGQGAHNYGYTF,TGCGCCAGCAGCCGAACACCGGGACAGGGGGCGCATAACTATGGCTACACCTTC
TRBD1,TRBV7-6,.,TRBJ2-2,16,CASSLAGQGFTGELFF,TGTGCCAGCAGCTTAGCGGGACAGGGGTTCACCGGGGAGCTGTTTTTT
.,TRBV5-5,.,TRBJ1-5,15,CASSLASGVGQPQHF,TGTGCCAGCAGCTTGGCGTCGGGGGTCGGTCAGCCCCAGCATTTT
.,TRBV4-2,.,TRBJ1-5,16,CASSQGGRQGDQPQHF,TGTGCCAGCAGCCAAGGAGGGAGGCAAGGGGATCAGCCCCAGCATTTT
.,TRBV7-9,.,TRBJ1-1,13,CASSSRQRTEAFF,TGTGCCAGCAGCTCTCGACAGAGGACTGAAGCTTTCTTT
.,TRBV7-9,.,TRBJ2-1,16,CASSLGGRGESGEQFF,TGTGCCAGCAGCTTAGGCGGGCGGGGTGAATCGGGTGAGCAGTTCTTC